The T cell receptor beta chain described here comes from a study of blood T cells in healthy people across ages. Broader study findings: Changes in expanded clonotypes were possibly confounded, as the CMV status of donors was unknown.

CDR1 is SGHDN and CDR2 is FVKESK in the germline V gene. The CDR3 extends over 16 amino acids. J lost 5 bases, V lost 3 bases, and 10 bases had no gene match. A second PCR of about 7 to 12 cycles used a sample-barcoded 5' primer and a J-beta primer mix. One entry per CDR3 protein results from TCRdb running MiXCR on the 5' RACE reads. The sample lists about 730,000 distinct CDR3 sequences, 40% to 45% occurring once. About 10 milliliters was the volume of peripheral blood drawn from each donor. PBMCs numbering at least 6.5 million were isolated per sample. For this clonotype: Its target is unknown.

The sequenced sample was blood. The chain employs TRBV14 and TRBJ2-5; TRBD1 matches at 9 bases. This clonotype was obtained from an older woman in good health. CDR3 protein: CASSHSQGARVETQYF. For the CDR3, the DNA is TGTGCCAGCAGCCACTCACAGGGGGCGAGGGTGGAGACCCAGTACTTC.